Each of the 7 T cell receptor beta chains below was sequenced from the same sample in a study of a mutant IDH1 vaccine in newly diagnosed glioma (dated by TCRdb to 2020 to 2022). No cognate antigen is known for these TCRs. The method was the immunoSEQ multiplex PCR assay. What TCRdb holds here is the immuneACCESS table cut down to in-frame rearrangements. Part of the clones is not present; checked against another copy, under half of the missing clones reflect an unresolved V gene, and the others are unexplained. This sample comprises tens of thousands of clones, about 81% of them detected only once. The ten largest clones capture over 7% of the sample. The time point label corresponds to: week 23, last vaccination. Each vaccine dose was 300 ug of a 20-mer mutant IDH1 peptide in Montanide, given subcutaneously with topical imiquimod. The material was PBMCs, obtained from a glioma patient whose treatment included an IDH1 peptide vaccine. The receptors originated from a woman aged 35 to 49 with glioma. Some clones in this sample may be carry-over from other donors' samples.

CDR3 sequence (DNA): TGTGCCAGCAGTTACGCACTGGGAGATACGCAGTATTTT. This sequence encodes CASSYALGDTQYF. V gene TRBV6-5 combines with J gene TRBJ2-3; the D is unclear. Trimming cost V 2 bases and J 5 bases, with 8 bases left between them. Germline loops: CDR1 MNHEY, CDR2 SVGAGI. The CDR3 has 13 amino acids.

The chain has TRBV2 and TRBJ2-2; unclear D gene. Germline loops: CDR1 SNHLY, CDR2 FYNNEI. This CDR3 has 17 amino acids. Trimming shortened V by 5 bases and J by 4 bases, and 20 bases separated the two germline ends. CDR3 protein: CASSLTGPQPGTGELFF. CDR3 nucleotide sequence: TGTGCCAGCAGTTTGACTGGTCCTCAACCTGGCACCGGGGAGCTGTTTTTT.

The chain recombines TRBV9 with TRBJ1-5; tentative D call: TRBD1 (5 bases). This CDR3 is built from 16 residues. Germline CDR1 and CDR2: SGDLS and YYNGEE. Trimming stripped 0 bases from V and 2 bases from J, with 12 bases between. The CDR3: CASSVVGEFGNQPQHF. In nucleotides, the CDR3 is TGTGCCAGCAGCGTAGTGGGGGAGTTTGGCAATCAGCCCCAGCATTTT.

The rearrangement links TRBV7-9 to TRBJ2-2; 13 nucleotides line up with TRBD2. Germline V CDR1 and CDR2: SEHNR, FQNEAQ (reference sequence). The CDR3 is 16 amino acids. V lost 6 bases and J lost 6; bases outside the gene matches: 7. The CDR3 protein is CASSSGLAGVAGELFF. The CDR3 DNA reads as TGTGCCAGCAGTTCCGGACTAGCGGGGGTTGCCGGGGAGCTGTTTTTT.

This chain links TRBV4-3 with TRBJ1-5, with D unclear. Germline V lookup: CDR1 LGHNA, CDR2 YSLEER. The length of the CDR3 is 14 residues. Trimming took 2 bases from V and 0 from J, leaving 5 bases between them. CDR3 protein: CASSQKDSNQPQHF. The DNA for the CDR3 is TGCGCCAGCAGCCAAAAGGATAGCAATCAGCCCCAGCATTTT.

The chain joins TRBV7-2 to TRBJ2-7; D is possibly TRBD1 (5 bases). Germline V lookup: CDR1 SGHTA, CDR2 FQGNSA. V lost 1 base and J 5 bases, leaving 9 bases between the germline ends. The CDR3 runs to 13 residues. The CDR3 bases are TGTGCCAGCAGCTTAGGCAGGGTCAACGAGCAGTACTTC. It codes for CASSLGRVNEQYF. Full variable domain (outside the CDR3, taken from reference TRBV7-2 and TRBJ2-7): GAGVSQSPSNKVTEKGKDVELRCDPISGHTALYWYRQSLGQGLEFLIYFQGNSAPDKSGLPSDRFSAERTGGSVSTLTIQRTQQEDSAVYLCASSLGRVNEQYFGPGTRLTVT.

The chain couples TRBV19 to TRBJ1-5; D is unresolved. Germline CDR1 and CDR2: LNHDA and SQIVND (reference sequence). The V and J ends lost 7 bases and 6 bases respectively, with 16 bases between them. The CDR3 is 14 amino acids. CDR3 sequence (DNA): TGTGCCAGTATCGCGACGGGAGGTGGTCAGCCCCAGCATTTT. Translated, it gives CASIATGGGQPQHF.